These 20 T cell receptor beta chains share one sample of origin, sequenced in a study of beta chain features in type 1 diabetes. The investigators reverse transcribed all of the isolated RNA, so they sequenced expressed TCRB transcripts. Some clones are missing from TCRdb's copy, which holds only in-frame ones; the method was immunoSEQ multiplex PCR. Counted here are around 400,000 clones, 10% to 15% occurring once; the ten biggest clones make up 0.017%. The sequenced material came from naive CD4+ T cells from blood. Receptors were obtained from a man aged 18 to 35 in good health.

The sample holds a few counts of this clone. V is TRBV7-2 and J is TRBJ1-1; D gene unclear. The V and J ends lost 1 base and 9 bases respectively, with 9 bases between them. The CDR3 is made up of 12 amino acids. Germline assignment: CDR1 SGHTA and CDR2 FQGNSA. The DNA for the CDR3 is TGTGCCAGCAGCTTAGACCTTGCTAAAGCTTTCTTT. Encoded protein: CASSLDLAKAFF.

This chain links TRBV6-1 with TRBJ1-5, with 7 nucleotides matching TRBD1. The germline gives CDR1 MNHNS, CDR2 SASEGT. After removal of 2 bases from V and 3 bases from J, the junction contained 4 bases not matched to a gene. This CDR3 has 15 residues. The CDR3 region has the DNA TGTGCCAGCAGTGAACAAGACAGGGCCAATCAGCCCCAGCATTTT. It yields the protein CASSEQDRANQPQHF.

This clone occurred a few times. This chain joins TRBV7-7 and TRBJ2-2; possibly TRBD2 for D (5 bases). Germline V lookup: CDR1 SSHAT, CDR2 FNYEAQ (reference sequence). The CDR3 is 14 residues long. This CDR3 reads CASPGELKGGELFF. The CDR3 nucleotides read TGTGCTAGCCCCGGGGAACTCAAGGGCGGGGAGCTGTTTTTT. The whole variable domain, remainder taken from reference TRBV7-7 and TRBJ2-2, is GAGVSQSPRYKVTKRGQDVTLRCDPISSHATLYWYQQALGQGPEFLTYFNYEAQPDKSGLPSDRFSAERPEGSISTLTIQRTEQRDSAMYRCASPGELKGGELFFGEGSRLTVL.

This clone showed up just a few times. The chain links TRBV28 to TRBJ2-2, with TRBD1 identical over 7 bases. The germline V gene encodes CDR1 MDHEN and CDR2 SYDVKM. V gave up 6 bases and J gave up 2 bases; unmatched junction bases: 6. The CDR3 is made up of 15 amino acids. CDR3 DNA sequence: TGTGCCAGCAGCCCAACAGGGGTAAACACCGGGGAGCTGTTTTTT. This sequence encodes CASSPTGVNTGELFF. Supplemented by reference TRBV28 and TRBJ2-2, the full variable domain reads DVKVTQSSRYLVKRTGEKVFLECVQDMDHENMFWYRQDPGLGLRLIYFSYDVKMKEKGDIPEGYSVSREKKERFSLILESASTNQTSMYLCASSPTGVNTGELFFGEGSRLTVL.

CDR3 coding DNA: TGTGCCAGCAGTTTCTGGGACAGAAGGGGCTACACCTTC. This codes for CASSFWDRRGYTF. The rearrangement uses TRBV28 and TRBJ1-2; TRBD1 agrees at 7 bases. The CDR3 extends over 13 amino acids. Germline assignment: CDR1 MDHEN and CDR2 SYDVKM. V was clipped by 3 bases and J by 8 bases; unmatched bases: 6.

V usage is TRBV4-2 and J usage is TRBJ2-6; D is perhaps TRBD2 (7 bases). The length of the CDR3 is 16 residues. Germline CDR1 and CDR2: LGHNA and YNFKEQ. V was shortened by 4 bases and J by 4 bases, with 14 bases between the two germline ends. DNA of the CDR3: TGTGCCAGCAGCCTAGGGGGGGCAGGAGGGGCCAACGTCCTGACTTTC. Translated: CASSLGGAGGANVLTF.

This clone was counted a few times. The chain recombines TRBV2 with TRBJ2-2; possible D gene TRBD2, 5 bases. The CDR3 runs 15 residues. Trimming pared 8 bases from V and 0 bases from J, leaving 13 bases between. Germline V gene lookup returns CDR1 SNHLY and CDR2 FYNNEI. CDR3 protein: CASGGWIPNTGELFF. In DNA form, the CDR3 reads TGTGCCAGCGGCGGGTGGATACCGAACACCGGGGAGCTGTTTTTT.

This clone has a handful of counts. The CDR3 region is CASSLEVLAGWNEQFF. CDR3 in DNA: TGTGCCAGCAGCTTGGAGGTGCTAGCGGGATGGAATGAGCAGTTCTTC. The chain has TRBV5-6 and TRBJ2-1; 9 nucleotides match TRBD2. The germline V gene encodes CDR1 SGHDT and CDR2 YYEEEE. CDR3 length equals 16 residues. V lost 0 bases to trimming and J lost 7 bases; unmatched junction nucleotides: 8.

This chain uses TRBV4-3 with TRBJ2-3, with 10 positions matching TRBD2. The CDR3 extends over 16 amino acids. The J segment lost 5 bases and the V segment lost 1 base, leaving 6 bases of the junction unmatched. Germline V gene lookup returns CDR1 LGHNA and CDR2 YSLEER. Here the CDR3 DNA reads TGCGCCAGCAGCCAAGTGGCGGGACTAGCGTTAGATACGCAGTATTTT. This sequence encodes CASSQVAGLALDTQYF.

CDR3 in DNA: TGTGCCAGCAGCGTAGTTGGTCTAGCGGGGTACGAGCAGTACTTC. The encoded protein is CASSVVGLAGYEQYF. The rearrangement links TRBV9 to TRBJ2-7; TRBD2 matches at 9 bases. The CDR3 runs to 15 residues. Trimming removed 0 bases from V and 4 bases from J; junction bases left unmatched: 5. Germline V gives CDR1 SGDLS, CDR2 YYNGEE.

The chain has TRBV6-1 and TRBJ2-5; D is possibly TRBD2 (6 bases). This CDR3 spans 13 amino acids. The germline V gene has CDR1 MNHNS and CDR2 SASEGT. V shed 6 bases and J shed 3 bases, with 11 bases lying between them. Here the CDR3 reads CASRFSGEETQYF. In DNA, the CDR3 is TGTGCCAGCAGGTTTAGCGGAGAAGAGACCCAGTACTTC.

This chain connects TRBV5-1 to TRBJ2-7; 8 bases map to TRBD1. Germline CDR1 and CDR2: SGHRS and YFSETQ. The junction had 5 bases not matched to a gene; V was cut back by 4 bases and J by 2 bases. The CDR3 runs to 14 residues. The DNA of the CDR3 is TGCGCCAGCAGCGTAGACAGGGGAGCCTACGAGCAGTACTTC. It codes for CASSVDRGAYEQYF.

This chain links TRBV5-4 with TRBJ2-1, with 8 bases fitting TRBD2. V was clipped by 3 bases and J by 8 bases; unmatched bases: 13. Germline loops: CDR1 SGHNT, CDR2 YYREEE (reference sequence). This CDR3 is built from 16 residues. CDR3 in DNA: TGTGCCAGCAGCTCCCTTGCGGGGGGCCCCTCGGATGAGCAGTTCTTC. Translation: CASSSLAGGPSDEQFF.

J is TRBJ2-1 and V is TRBV30; the D gene is possibly TRBD1 (5 bases). Germline lookup yields CDR1 GTSNPN and CDR2 SVGIG (reference sequence). The CDR3 sequence is 12 residues long. Trimming stripped 8 bases from V and 6 bases from J, with 14 bases between. The CDR3 DNA sequence: TGTGCCCTTGCAGGGTCGGGCAATGAGCAGTTCTTC. It codes for CALAGSGNEQFF.

This clone has just a few counts. This chain links TRBV7-9 with TRBJ2-3, with 7 bases matching TRBD1. V gave up 3 bases and J gave up 1 base; unmatched junction bases: 4. Germline loops: CDR1 SEHNR, CDR2 FQNEAQ (reference sequence). The CDR3 is 15 residues long. The CDR3: CASSLGDSRTDTQYF. The DNA of the CDR3 is TGTGCCAGCAGCTTGGGGGACAGCCGCACAGATACGCAGTATTTT.

V is TRBV11-3 and J is TRBJ2-2, with 8 positions matching TRBD2. The CDR3 totals 16 residues. The germline V gene encodes CDR1 SGHNT and CDR2 YENEEA. After removal of 4 bases from V and 5 bases from J, the junction contained 9 bases not matched to a gene. CDR3 nucleotide sequence: TGTGCCAGCAGCTGGGGGGTAGCGGGACGGACCGGGGAGCTGTTTTTT. Translating it yields CASSWGVAGRTGELFF.

The chain employs TRBV7-2 and TRBJ1-5, with 7 bases fitting TRBD1. V lost 1 base and J lost 3; bases outside the gene matches: 12. The germline CDR1 and CDR2 sequences are SGHTA and FQGNSA. The CDR3 has 18 residues. The CDR3 here is CASSLGPYRGTLNQPQHF. As DNA, the CDR3 is TGTGCCAGCAGCTTAGGACCCTACAGGGGAACCCTCAATCAGCCCCAGCATTTT.

The V call is TRBV30, the J call TRBJ2-7, with a possible D match to TRBD2 (6 bases). Trimming removed 7 bases from V and 0 bases from J, with 10 bases in between. CDR3 size: 12 residues. In germline, CDR1 is GTSNPN, CDR2 SVGIG (reference sequence). CDR3 amino acids: CALAGSSYEQYF. The CDR3 region has the DNA TGTGCCTTAGCCGGGAGCTCCTACGAGCAGTACTTC.

The CDR3 DNA reads as TGTGCCAGTAGCAGACAGGGGAGGGGCGAGCAGTACTTC. Its protein is CASSRQGRGEQYF. The chain joins TRBV19 to TRBJ2-7, with D perhaps matching TRBD1 (8 bases). V dropped 6 bases and J dropped 6 bases, with 15 bases sitting between them. CDR1 LNHDA and CDR2 SQIVND come from the germline V gene (reference sequence). The CDR3 loop spans 13 amino acids.

This clone was detected only a few times. V and J are TRBV5-5 and TRBJ1-2; D remains ambiguous. The CDR3 consists of 13 residues. V lost 0 bases and J lost 2, with 5 bases in between. The V gene's germline CDR1 is SGHKS and CDR2 YYEKEE (reference sequence). The CDR3 nucleotides are TGTGCCAGCAGCTTGGACACCAACTATGGCTACACCTTC. Translation gives CASSLDTNYGYTF.